Described below is a single T cell receptor beta chain sequence and its context. Antigen specificity is unknown. V was pared by 4 bases and J by 4 bases, with 14 bases between. The CDR3 totals 15 residues. Germline V gene lookup returns CDR1 LNHDA and CDR2 SQIVND (reference sequence). The sample is drawn from a study of shared clonotypes between healthy human individuals. Findings and caveats of the study: A handful of donors had around 5% of their naive CD4 clonotypes in common.

Original data processing: Filtering differed since immunoSEQ provided only junctions, with no quality scores. Sequenced by immunoSEQ multiplex PCR; TCRdb stores in-frame clones only, minus some. D and trimming were read from the DNA, whereas the V and J calls and clone size are those reported in that table. The sample has about 990,000 clones; approximately 80% are singletons. Sequencing was carried out using memory CD4+ T cells from PBMCs. Subset reported: CD45RA-negative fraction. The chain recombines TRBV19 with TRBJ1-5; D uncertain. This sequence originates from a man younger than 30 in good health. Some clones in this sample may be carry-over from other donors' samples. The CDR3 loop reads CASSTRPDGNQPQHF. Written as DNA, the CDR3 is TGTGCCAGTAGTACTAGACCGGACGGGAATCAGCCCCAGCATTTT. The full variable domain, with the rest looked up from reference TRBV19 and TRBJ1-5, is DGGITQSPKYLFRKEGQNVTLSCEQNLNHDAMYWYRQDPGQGLRLIYYSQIVNDFQKGDIAEGYSVSREKKESFPLTVTSAQKNPTAFYLCASSTRPDGNQPQHFGDGTRLSIL.